The 4 T cell receptor beta chains in this list originate from one sample, sequenced in a study of CD8+ T cells in alopecia areata. Specified treatment: oral pan-JAK inhibitor, 5-10 mg twice daily. Isolated RNA was reverse transcribed into cDNA used as the sequencing template. The table came from immunoSEQ multiplex PCR; TCRdb's copy has only in-frame clones and leaves some out. The table lists approximately 180,000 clones, approximately 53% of them singletons. The source material was CD8+ T cells sorted from blood, sampled at week 24, from a patient treated with tofacitinib. The source of these receptors is a human donor with alopecia areata.

With respect to this clone: Other DNA sequences in the same sample also yield this CDR3. This chain links TRBV5-6 with TRBJ1-5; no clear D. Trimming took off 4 bases at V and 6 bases at J, with 8 bases between the two ends. Germline V lookup: CDR1 SGHDT, CDR2 YYEEEE. The CDR3 is 12 amino acids. The CDR3 reads CASSLSGQPQHF. The CDR3 nucleotides read TGTGCCAGCAGCCTGAGCGGTCAGCCCCAGCATTTT. Together with reference TRBV5-6 and TRBJ1-5, the CDR3 gives the full variable domain: DAGVTQSPTHLIKTRGQQVTLRCSPKSGHDTVSWYQQALGQGPQFIFQYYEEEERQRGNFPDRFSGHQFPNYSSELNVNALLLGDSALYLCASSLSGQPQHFGDGTRLSIL.

This chain joins TRBV4-3 and TRBJ1-2; 8 nucleotides agree with TRBD1. The V gene's germline CDR1 is LGHNA and CDR2 YSLEER. Unmatched junction bases numbered 15, after V lost 1 base and J lost 8 bases. The CDR3 loop spans 17 amino acids. CDR3 sequence reads: CASSQARTADREGGYTF. DNA for the CDR3: TGCGCCAGCAGCCAAGCTCGGACCGCGGACAGGGAAGGAGGCTACACCTTC.

The chain recombines TRBV6-5 with TRBJ1-4; no clear D gene. Deletions cut 0 bases from V and 5 bases from J, with 10 bases between. The CDR3 has 15 residues. CDR1 is MNHEY and CDR2 is SVGAGI in the germline V gene. The CDR3 DNA follows: TGTGCCAGCAGTTACTCAAGCCAGCCCAATGAAAAACTGTTTTTT. This encodes CASSYSSQPNEKLFF.

The genes are TRBV23-1 and TRBJ2-7; the match to TRBD1 covers 7 bases. TRBV23-1 is an ORF for which the function is uncertain. The CDR3 consists of 13 residues. The junction had 11 bases not matched to a gene; V was cut back by 8 bases and J by 7 bases. The CDR3 coding sequence is TGCGCCAGCCCGTTTGACAGGGTTGGGGAGCAGTACTTC. Amino acid sequence: CASPFDRVGEQYF.